This is a list of T cell receptor beta chains from one sample in a study of OX40 agonist ivuxolimab in advanced cancers. Clones were sequenced by immunoSEQ multiplex PCR, and TCRdb holds only the in-frame ones, with some missing. The sample has about 78,000 clones; roughly nine tenths are singletons. The input for sequencing was CD4+ or CD8+ T cells sorted from blood, taken in a trial of the OX40 agonist ivuxolimab. Receptors originate from an adult with an advanced solid tumor such as melanoma, head and neck, liver or kidney cancer. CDR3s include the opening cysteine and the closing phenylalanine or tryptophan. A D gene is named only where the DNA matches it firmly. Only some rows state a clone size, as once, few, many or a class for expanded clones.

v_gene	d_gene	j_gene	abundance	CDR3nt	CDR3aa
TRBV5-1	-	TRBJ1-1	-	TGCGCCAGCAGTTCGGACAGCCTAAACACTGAAGCTTTCTTT	CASSSDSLNTEAFF
TRBV19	-	TRBJ1-5	once	TGTGCCAGTAGTATGGCGGACAAAATACTACGTCAGCCCCAGCATTTT	CASSMADKILRQPQHF
TRBV2	TRBD1	TRBJ1-5	-	TGTGCCAGCAGCCAACAACCAGGGGGCGCAGGTCAGCCCCAGCATTTT	CASSQQPGGAGQPQHF
TRBV28	-	TRBJ2-7	-	TGTGCCAGCAGCCTGAACCACTACGAGCAGTACTTC	CASSLNHYEQYF
TRBV30	TRBD1	TRBJ1-5	-	TGTGCCTGGAGTGAAAGGGGACAGGGAGACAATCAGCCCCAGCATTTT	CAWSERGQGDNQPQHF
TRBV5-4	TRBD2	TRBJ2-2	-	TGTGCCAGCAGCGGCGGGGGGGCGGGCACCGGGGAGCTGTTTTTT	CASSGGGAGTGELFF
TRBV5-1	TRBD2	TRBJ2-7	-	TGCGCCAGCAGCACCGGGGGGAGGGAGCAGTACTTC	CASSTGGREQYF
TRBV2	-	TRBJ2-7	-	TGTGCCAGCAGTTCCAGGCCAGAGGCCTACGAGCAGTACTTC	CASSSRPEAYEQYF
TRBV5-1	TRBD2	TRBJ2-1	-	TGCGCCAGCAGCATTAGCGGGGGGAACAATGAGCAGTTCTTC	CASSISGGNNEQFF
TRBV18	-	TRBJ2-5	-	TGTGCCAGCTCACCCGTCCCTGCAGGGGAGACCCAGTACTTC	CASSPVPAGETQYF
TRBV28	TRBD2	TRBJ2-1	-	TGTGCCAGCAGTTCCCAACTGACTAGCGGGCCCCTCTTC	CASSSQLTSGPLF
TRBV4-2	-	TRBJ2-3	-	TGTGCCAGCAGCCAACCCGAAGCCCCGAAGGATACGCAGTATTTT	CASSQPEAPKDTQYF
TRBV11-2	TRBD1	TRBJ1-1	-	TGTGCCAGCAGCTCCTTCCCGTCGACAGGGGAAAACACTGAAGCTTTCTTT	CASSSFPSTGENTEAFF
TRBV6-6	-	TRBJ1-5	few	TGTGCCAGCAGTTACTCACATGAGACCAATCAGCCCCAGCATTTT	CASSYSHETNQPQHF
TRBV21-1	-	TRBJ1-4	-	TGTGCCAGCAGCAGACAGGGGGGAGGGGAAAAACTGTTTTTT	CASSRQGGGEKLFF
TRBV6-6	TRBD2	TRBJ2-7	-	TGTGCCAGCAGTTACGCGGGAGGGCCAGCCCACGAGCAGTACTTC	CASSYAGGPAHEQYF
TRBV5-1	-	TRBJ2-1	-	TGCGCCAGCAGCCCATTTGGGCGATTTCGGTTCTTC	CASSPFGRFRFF
TRBV7-2	TRBD1	TRBJ2-7	-	TGTGCCAGCAGCCGCAGGGGGCCGGGGTCCTACGAGCAGTACTTC	CASSRRGPGSYEQYF
TRBV6-4	-	TRBJ1-1	-	TGTGCCAGCAGTGACGTGGGCCTGGGTTTGACTGAAGCTTTCTTT	CASSDVGLGLTEAFF
TRBV15	-	TRBJ2-2	-	TGTGCCACCAGCAGAGATGGAAGTCCTGCCCCGACCGGGGAGCTGTTTTTT	CATSRDGSPAPTGELFF
TRBV29-1	-	TRBJ1-3	once	TGCAGCGTTGCAGGGAGTACTGGAAACACCATATATTTT	CSVAGSTGNTIYF
TRBV7-2	TRBD1	TRBJ1-1	-	TGTGCCAGCAGCTTAGGGACAGGGGCTGAAGCTTTCTTT	CASSLGTGAEAFF
TRBV5-1	TRBD1	TRBJ2-7	-	TGCGCCAGCAGCCGGGACAGGGGCTACGAGCAGTACTTC	CASSRDRGYEQYF
TRBV28	-	TRBJ2-1	-	TGTGCCAGCAGTTTACTGGTGCATGAGCAGTTCTTC	CASSLLVHEQFF
TRBV7-8	-	TRBJ2-5	-	TGTGCCAGCAGCCTTGGAACAACCTACGACAGGGGAGGGCTCCAAGAGACCCAGTACTTC	CASSLGTTYDRGGLQETQYF
TRBV18	TRBD1	TRBJ1-5	-	TGTGCCAGCTCACCAGGGGGACAGCTCAATCAGCCCCAGCATTTT	CASSPGGQLNQPQHF
TRBV21-1	-	TRBJ1-1	-	TGTGCCAGCAGCAATGGCAGGGGGCTGACGTTTATGAACACTGAAGCTTTCTTT	CASSNGRGLTFMNTEAFF
TRBV7-2	-	TRBJ1-5	-	TGTGCCAGCAGCTTAGAAACTGGAGTTAATCAGCCCCAGCATTTT	CASSLETGVNQPQHF
TRBV5-1	-	TRBJ2-7	-	TGCGCCAGCAGCTATGATGCAGGGGCGGCGCAGTACTTC	CASSYDAGAAQYF